A single T cell receptor (beta chain) is shown here with its context. The data were obtained in a study of CD8 T cells in Susac syndrome. Trimming shortened V by 0 bases and J by 5 bases, and 10 bases separated the two germline ends. Germline CDR1 is GTSNPN and CDR2 is SVGIG (reference sequence). The CDR3 extends over 13 amino acids. RNA in amounts of about 0.5 to 1 ug was reverse transcribed with random hexamers. TCRdb itself ran the immunoSEQ multiplex PCR reads through MiXCR, one entry per CDR3 protein. The table lists roughly 60,000 distinct CDR3 sequences, around nine tenths of them singletons. The sequenced material came from CD8+ T cells from PBMCs. The V gene is TRBV30, the J gene TRBJ2-5; D remains unclear. The TCR comes from a human donor in good health. The CDR3 coding sequence is TGTGCCTGGAGTGTAAATCAGGTTGAGACCCAGTACTTC. It yields the protein CAWSVNQVETQYF.